A selection of T cell receptor beta chains follows, all from one sample in a study of CD8+ T cells in alopecia areata. Only in-frame clones appear in the TCRdb table, and some are missing; sequencing was by immunoSEQ multiplex PCR. The sample has tens of thousands of clones, 62% seen once. Sequencing was done on a sample of NKG2D-high CD8+ T cells sorted from blood. The receptor source for this set is a human donor with alopecia areata. Each CDR3 is given without its conserved first and last residue. Fields, in order: J gene, clone size, V gene, D gene, CDR3 protein. D genes are given only for firm matches. Clone size is given for some rows only: seen once, a few or many times, or a class if the clone is expanded.

TRBJ1-2	few	TRBV29-1	.	SVRVEGNYGYT
TRBJ2-7	.	TRBV2	.	ASSDFGKTYEQY
TRBJ1-5	.	TRBV7-9	.	ASSTSVGLQPQH
TRBJ1-1	.	TRBV7-9	.	ASSFDGTNMNTEAF
TRBJ2-5	.	TRBV27	TRBD2	ASTSLTSGEETQY
TRBJ2-7	.	TRBV19	TRBD2	ASAGTSVYEQY
TRBJ2-1	.	TRBV4-1	TRBD1	ASRDTGDYNEQF
TRBJ2-3	few	TRBV5-6	.	ASSLGPSRYTDTQY
TRBJ2-5	.	TRBV27	.	ASSRDIQETQY
TRBJ2-4	.	TRBV27	.	ASSSRRGVTAKNIQY
TRBJ1-4	.	TRBV29-1	.	SVELGFSGEKLF
TRBJ2-1	once	TRBV5-1	TRBD1	ASSLPPQGDGEQF
TRBJ2-1	.	TRBV7-9	TRBD2	ASSFYREGHGNEQF
TRBJ2-5	.	TRBV29-1	.	SVDQTQY
TRBJ2-1	.	TRBV27	.	ASSPTANNEQF
TRBJ2-7	.	TRBV27	.	ASSPWDPSSSYEQY
TRBJ2-7	.	TRBV5-5	.	ASSFFRGGHEQY
TRBJ2-4	.	TRBV5-6	TRBD1	ASSLGQGTNIQY
TRBJ2-2	.	TRBV30	.	ACPNQGIGGELF
TRBJ1-1	few	TRBV27	TRBD1	ASSFGTGRTEAF
TRBJ2-7	.	TRBV27	.	ASSPSRMEVSYEQY
TRBJ1-2	.	TRBV5-1	TRBD1	ASSPKSRGQGNYNYGYT
TRBJ2-2	.	TRBV27	.	ASSWAGKGTGELF
TRBJ2-5	.	TRBV4-1	TRBD1	ASSQLPGTVYQETQY
TRBJ1-6	.	TRBV5-4	.	ASSLGPSPLH
TRBJ2-7	few	TRBV4-1	TRBD1	ASSVGQGAGEQY
TRBJ2-1	few	TRBV19	.	ATSIQPGPTFNEQF
TRBJ2-7	.	TRBV27	TRBD1	ASAAGGAYEQY
TRBJ2-7	.	TRBV2	.	ASSESLLYEQY
TRBJ2-7	.	TRBV29-1	TRBD2	SVNGLAGVPYEQY
TRBJ2-5	.	TRBV13	.	ASSLLRRVEETQY
TRBJ2-1	.	TRBV4-1	.	ASSQAGTSYNEQF